The sequence of this T cell receptor (beta chain) was determined in a study of blood T cell repertoires in COVID-19. Trimming cost V 6 bases and J 2 bases, with 11 bases left between them. Germline assignment: CDR1 SNHLY and CDR2 FYNNEI. The CDR3 extends over 13 amino acids. TCRdb's copy holds only in-frame clones and misses some; the assay was immunoSEQ multiplex PCR. In the table there are roughly 500,000 clones, 80% to 90% of which are singletons. This rearrangement joins TRBV2 to TRBJ2-7; D uncertain. This sequence originates from a man younger than 30 with COVID-19, enrolled during active disease. Sequenced: peripheral blood. For the CDR3, the DNA is TGTGCCAGCAGAGTCGGGTTCCCCTACGAGCAGTACTTC. Translation: CASRVGFPYEQYF.